The sequence of this T cell receptor (beta chain) was determined in a study of beta chain features in type 1 diabetes. Study outcomes and limitations: HLA influence on TCRB rearrangement stayed unresolved here. Among patients with Type 1 diabetes, TCRB CDR3s were moderately but significantly shorter in every one of the four CD4+ subsets.

The authors reverse transcribed all of the isolated RNA, so sequencing captured expressed TCRB transcripts. Profiled with immunoSEQ multiplex PCR; TCRdb holds only in-frame clones, not every one. The profile shows around 600,000 clones, roughly 12% of them singletons. This clone was detected a few times. Its specificity is unknown. Each donor gave one heparinised blood draw averaging about 110 mL. Isolation of CD4+ naive, central memory, regulatory and stem cell-like memory cells was achieved by sorting via CD45RO/CCR7/CD25/CD127/CD95/CD27. Germline V gene sequence: CDR1 SGHDT, CDR2 YYEEEE. The CDR3 has 15 amino acids. V lost 0 bases and J lost 2; bases outside the gene matches: 2.

The material sequenced was naive CD4+ T cells from blood. This receptor was identified in a man aged 25-45 years with type 1 diabetes. The chain has TRBV5-6 and TRBJ2-1; 7 bases fit TRBD1. The CDR3 bases are TGTGCCAGCAGCTTGGATCAGGGGGCCTACAATGAGCAGTTCTTC. Translation: CASSLDQGAYNEQFF. The full variable domain, in which reference TRBV5-6 and TRBJ2-1 provide the parts outside the CDR3, is DAGVTQSPTHLIKTRGQQVTLRCSPKSGHDTVSWYQQALGQGPQFIFQYYEEEERQRGNFPDRFSGHQFPNYSSELNVNALLLGDSALYLCASSLDQGAYNEQFFGPGTRLTVL.